Listed below are T cell receptor beta chains from one sample, sequenced in a study of PD-1 blockade in classical Hodgkin lymphoma. Data came from immunoSEQ multiplex PCR; TCRdb stores just in-frame clones and leaves some out. This table has 27,000 or so clones, about two thirds appearing once. The specimen was peripheral blood mononuclear cells (PBMCs), collected before the fourth cycle of nivolumab. The receptors stem from a human donor with classical Hodgkin lymphoma. Each CDR3 is given with its conserved first and last residue. The D gene is left open where the match is weak. Clone sizes are given selectively: once, few, many, or a class where the clone is expanded.

>.|once|TRBJ1-1|TRBV19
CASSHGIGTSEAFF
TGTGCCAGTTCCCATGGGATCGGGACATCTGAAGCTTTCTTT
>TRBD2|.|TRBJ2-1|TRBV5-1
CASSLGQLAGGEQFF
TGCGCCAGCAGCTTGGGTCAACTAGCGGGGGGTGAGCAGTTCTTC
>.|once|TRBJ2-7|TRBV7-9
CASSPPLRGEQYF
TGTGCCAGCAGCCCGCCTCTCCGGGGCGAGCAGTACTTC
>TRBD1|.|TRBJ2-5|TRBV4-1
CASSQGTGQETQYF
TGCGCCAGCAGCCAAGGGACAGGGCAAGAGACCCAGTACTTC
>.|few|TRBJ1-2|TRBV6-6
CASTSTLYTGYGYTF
TGTGCCAGCACCTCAACCCTCTATACGGGCTATGGCTACACCTTC
>TRBD1|.|TRBJ1-5|TRBV6-1
CASRGQGFNQPQHF
TGTGCCAGCAGAGGACAGGGTTTCAATCAGCCCCAGCATTTT
>.|.|TRBJ1-4|TRBV18
CASSPVQGRGTNEKLFF
TGTGCCAGCTCACCAGTCCAGGGGCGCGGAACTAATGAAAAACTGTTTTTT
>.|few|TRBJ1-5|TRBV15
CATSRDGGNQPQHF
TGTGCCACCAGCAGAGACGGTGGGAATCAGCCCCAGCATTTT
>TRBD1|once|TRBJ2-3|TRBV5-1
CASSSGGADTQYF
TGCGCCAGCAGTTCAGGGGGCGCAGATACGCAGTATTTT
>TRBD1|.|TRBJ1-5|TRBV6-4
CASSDSNNPPGGNSSNQPQHF
TGTGCCAGCAGTGACTCGAATAACCCCCCAGGGGGCAATTCAAGTAATCAGCCCCAGCATTTT
>.|.|TRBJ1-6|TRBV19
CASSIGGQGNSPLHF
TGTGCCAGTAGTATAGGAGGTCAGGGGAATTCACCCCTCCACTTT
>.|.|TRBJ2-2|TRBV18
CASSPVGPGTGELFF
TGTGCCAGCTCACCAGTGGGGCCAGGGACCGGGGAGCTGTTTTTT
>.|few|TRBJ2-7|TRBV5-6
CASSFVMRHQTF
TGTGCCAGCAGCTTTGTTATGAGACACCAGACTTTC
>.|.|TRBJ2-1|TRBV7-9
CASSLSGTSNEQFF
TGTGCCAGCAGCTTATCAGGGACCTCGAATGAGCAGTTCTTC